Listed below are T cell receptor beta chains from one sample, sequenced in a study of B cell selection in AIRE deficiency. The assay was immunoSEQ multiplex PCR, and TCRdb's table has in-frame clones only and misses some. In the table there are roughly 25,000 clones, roughly 95% of which are singletons. The specimen sequenced was CD4+CD127+ conventional T cells sorted from PBMCs. The receptors stem from a human donor in good health. Each CDR3 is given with its conserved first and last residue. The order of the fields is clone size, V gene, D gene, J gene, CDR3 DNA, CDR3 protein. D genes are given only for firm matches. A row's size may be missing; if present it is once, few, many or a size class.

>NA|TRBV6-5|NA|TRBJ2-3
TGTGCCAGCAGTTACCAGGGGACAGATACGCAGTATTTT
CASSYQGTDTQYF
>NA|TRBV6-5|NA|TRBJ2-1
TGTGCCAGCAGTCTGAGGGGGTTATCAGGCGAGCAGTTCTTC
CASSLRGLSGEQFF
>once|TRBV6-5|NA|TRBJ2-3
TGTGCCAGCACGAGTACTAGCACAGATACGCAGTATTTT
CASTSTSTDTQYF
>NA|TRBV6-1|NA|TRBJ1-5
TGTGCCAGCAGTGAATACCCTTTATCTAATCAGCCCCAGCATTTT
CASSEYPLSNQPQHF
>NA|TRBV11-1|NA|TRBJ2-3
TGTGCCAGCAGCTTAACCCCGTTCACAGATACGCAGTATTTT
CASSLTPFTDTQYF
>NA|TRBV6-5|TRBD1|TRBJ2-7
TGTGCCAGCAGCCCGACAGGGGCTTCCTACGAGCAGTACTTC
CASSPTGASYEQYF
>NA|TRBV28|NA|TRBJ2-7
TGTGCCAGCAGCCCGATAGGGACACCGTACGAGCAGTACTTC
CASSPIGTPYEQYF
>NA|TRBV11-2|TRBD2|TRBJ2-7
TGTGCCAGCAGCTTAGGCCTCCCCGGGACTAGCGGATACGAGCAGTACTTC
CASSLGLPGTSGYEQYF
>NA|TRBV11-2|NA|TRBJ1-1
TGTGCCAGCAGCCGTGACAGACTTGAAGCTTTCTTT
CASSRDRLEAFF
>NA|TRBV6-1|NA|TRBJ2-2
TGTGCCAGCAGTGAATCTTGGGAGCTGTTTTTT
CASSESWELFF
>NA|TRBV29-1|NA|TRBJ1-4
TGCAGCGTTGAAGTCTGGTCTGAAAAACTGTTTTTT
CSVEVWSEKLFF
>once|TRBV19|NA|TRBJ2-2
TGTGCCAGTAGTCTCACCGGGGGCACAATCACCGGGGAGCTGTTTTTT
CASSLTGGTITGELFF
>NA|TRBV6-1|NA|TRBJ2-5
TGTGCCAGCATAAAGGCACTCCAAGAGACCCAGTACTTC
CASIKALQETQYF
>NA|TRBV4-2|TRBD2|TRBJ2-1
TGTGCCAGCAGCCCCCGGGAGGAAGCGGGAGCGAAGTACAATGAGCAGTTCTTC
CASSPREEAGAKYNEQFF
>NA|TRBV28|NA|TRBJ1-2
TGTGCCAGCAGTTCCACCGTACAGGTGATCTATGGCTACACCTTC
CASSSTVQVIYGYTF
>NA|TRBV9|TRBD2|TRBJ2-5
TGTGCCAGCAGCGTAGTGCCTAGCGGGAGGGCCGGGGAGACCCAGTACTTC
CASSVVPSGRAGETQYF
>NA|TRBV9|TRBD1|TRBJ1-2
TGTGCCAGCAGCGTATTGACAGGGAACTATGGCTACACCTTC
CASSVLTGNYGYTF
>NA|TRBV11-1|TRBD1|TRBJ1-1
TGTGCCAGCAGCTTAGGGGACAGGGGGAACACTGAAGCTTTCTTT
CASSLGDRGNTEAFF
>NA|TRBV5-1|NA|TRBJ2-5
TGCGCCAGCAACCTAGGGGGGGGCCAAGAGACCCAGTACTTC
CASNLGGGQETQYF
>NA|TRBV6-6|NA|TRBJ1-6
TGTGCCAGCAGAAAGGAGGGGTATAATTCACCCCTCCACTTT
CASRKEGYNSPLHF
>NA|TRBV29-1|TRBD1|TRBJ1-2
TGCAGCTTTGCTTCCGGGACAGGGAGCGGCTACACCTTC
CSFASGTGSGYTF
>NA|TRBV4-3|TRBD2|TRBJ2-4
TGCGCCAGCAGCCAAGACGCCTACTCGGGGGGGCTCGGGGACATTCAGTACTTC
CASSQDAYSGGLGDIQYF
>NA|TRBV27|TRBD1|TRBJ1-5
TGTGCCAGCGAGCGGGACAGGGGTAGCAATCAGCCCCAGCATTTT
CASERDRGSNQPQHF
>NA|TRBV18|NA|TRBJ1-2
TGTGCCAGCTCACCTGTTGAGGGATCCTATGGCTACACCTTC
CASSPVEGSYGYTF
>NA|TRBV7-6|TRBD1|TRBJ2-1
TGTGCCAGCAGCTCCACAGGACAGGGGGCCTACAATGAGCAGTTCTTC
CASSSTGQGAYNEQFF
>NA|TRBV7-6|TRBD2|TRBJ2-1
TGTGCCAGCAGCTCCCGGGGACTAGCTGGGGATGAGCAGTTCTTC
CASSSRGLAGDEQFF
>NA|TRBV29-1|NA|TRBJ1-1
TGCAGCGTTTTGAGGGGCGTCGGGACTGAAGCTTTCTTT
CSVLRGVGTEAFF
>NA|TRBV15|TRBD1|TRBJ1-2
TGTGCCACCAGCAGCCGGGACAGGTTTCCAGCCACCTTC
CATSSRDRFPATF
>NA|TRBV11-3|TRBD2|TRBJ2-7
TGTGCCAGCAGCCGGGAGAGCGGGAGCTCCTTAGGGGAGCAGTACTTC
CASSRESGSSLGEQYF
>NA|TRBV5-1|TRBD1|TRBJ1-2
TGCGCCAGCAGCTTGGGGGACAGTAAACTGGTTGGCTACACCTTC
CASSLGDSKLVGYTF
>NA|TRBV7-2|NA|TRBJ2-7
TGTGCCAGCAGCCCGCCGGAGGGCGTCTACGAGCAGTACTTC
CASSPPEGVYEQYF
>NA|TRBV9|NA|TRBJ1-6
TGTGCCAGCAGCGTAACCGCAGATGATCATTCACCCCTCCACTTT
CASSVTADDHSPLHF
>NA|TRBV10-3|TRBD1|TRBJ2-4
TGTGCCACCCGGGGACAGCCTAGGAGCATTCAGTACTTC
CATRGQPRSIQYF
>NA|TRBV6-1|TRBD2|TRBJ2-7
TGTGCCAGCAGTGACCGGGGTCTACGAGGCGCGGGAGGGACCTACGAGCAGTACTTC
CASSDRGLRGAGGTYEQYF
>NA|TRBV6-1|NA|TRBJ2-1
TGTGCCAGCAGTGAAAATAATTTTTTAGGCAATGAGCAGTTCTTC
CASSENNFLGNEQFF
>NA|TRBV29-1|NA|TRBJ2-1
TGCAGCGTTCCCCACGCGACGGGAAATGGGAAGCAGTTCTTC
CSVPHATGNGKQFF
>NA|TRBV28|NA|TRBJ2-7
TGTGCCAGCACCTCTGCCTACGAGCAGTACTTC
CASTSAYEQYF
>NA|TRBV7-2|NA|TRBJ2-2
TGTGCCAGCAGCCTGCTTTCCGGGGAGCTGTTTTTT
CASSLLSGELFF
>NA|TRBV19|TRBD2|TRBJ2-1
TGTGCCAGTAAAAGCGGGAGTTACAATGAGCAGTTCTTC
CASKSGSYNEQFF
>NA|TRBV6-5|NA|TRBJ2-2
TGTGCCAGCAGGGTCCAGGGTCCCGGGGAGCTGTTTTTT
CASRVQGPGELFF
>NA|TRBV4-3|NA|TRBJ2-1
TGCGCCAGCAGCCTAACTAGGATGGGTGAGCAGTTCTTC
CASSLTRMGEQFF
>NA|TRBV9|TRBD2|TRBJ2-1
TGTGCCAGCAGCGTAGGACTAGCGGGAGGGGACAATGAGCAGTTCTTC
CASSVGLAGGDNEQFF
>NA|TRBV29-1|NA|TRBJ2-2
TGCAGCGTTGAAGGTGGGATAAACACCGGGGAGCTGTTTTTT
CSVEGGINTGELFF
>NA|TRBV7-8|NA|TRBJ2-7
TGTGCCAGCAGCTTAGCACGAATTGACCCCTACGAGCAGTACTTC
CASSLARIDPYEQYF
>NA|TRBV30|NA|TRBJ1-5
TGTGCCTGGAGTGTACGAGGCAATCAGCCCCAGCATTTT
CAWSVRGNQPQHF
>NA|TRBV25-1|NA|TRBJ2-2
TGTGCCAGCAGATTAAGTGGAACCGGGGAGCTGTTTTTT
CASRLSGTGELFF
>NA|TRBV19|NA|TRBJ2-7
TGTGCCAGTAGTTCCCAACGACTGCCCCCCTACGAGCAGTACTTC
CASSSQRLPPYEQYF
>NA|TRBV9|NA|TRBJ2-5
TGTGCCAGCAGCGTAGGTTCAGGGAGGCTTGAGGGAGAGACCCAGTACTTC
CASSVGSGRLEGETQYF
>NA|TRBV7-3|TRBD2|TRBJ2-2
TGTGCCAGCAGCTTAAACCCCCTCGCTAGCGGGAAAGCCGGGGAGCTGTTTTTT
CASSLNPLASGKAGELFF
>NA|TRBV5-6|NA|TRBJ2-7
TGTGCCAGCAGCCACAGCTACGAGCAGTACTTC
CASSHSYEQYF
>NA|TRBV5-1|TRBD2|TRBJ2-7
TGCGCCAGCAGCTTGGCCACTAGCGGCTACGAGCAGTACTTC
CASSLATSGYEQYF
>NA|TRBV18|NA|TRBJ2-7
TGTGCCAGCTCACTCAAACAGGGATCCTATAACGGTGGCGAGCAGTACTTC
CASSLKQGSYNGGEQYF